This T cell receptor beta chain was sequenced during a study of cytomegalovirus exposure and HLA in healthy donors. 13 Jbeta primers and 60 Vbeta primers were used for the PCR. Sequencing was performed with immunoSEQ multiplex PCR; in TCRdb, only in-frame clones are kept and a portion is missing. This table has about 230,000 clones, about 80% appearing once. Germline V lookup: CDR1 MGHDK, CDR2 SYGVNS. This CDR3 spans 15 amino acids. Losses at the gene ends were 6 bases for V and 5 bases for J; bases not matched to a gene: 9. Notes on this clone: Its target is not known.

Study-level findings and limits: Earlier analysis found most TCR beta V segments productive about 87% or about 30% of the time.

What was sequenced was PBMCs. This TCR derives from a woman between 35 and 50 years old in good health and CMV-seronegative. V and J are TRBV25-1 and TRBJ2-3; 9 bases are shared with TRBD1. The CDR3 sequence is CASSRRTGEGDTQYF. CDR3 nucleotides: TGTGCCAGCAGCCGGAGGACAGGGGAGGGAGATACGCAGTATTTT.